This T cell receptor beta chain came from a study of T cell responses to AZD1222 COVID-19 vaccine. Generated by immunoSEQ multiplex PCR, the TCRdb table keeps only in-frame clones and is missing some. The top ten clones hold roughly an eighth of a sample with some 94,000 clones, 85% to 95% of them seen once. This clone was counted only a few times. The antigen is undetermined. Notes on the study in general: Clonal diversity was possibly underestimated, and the donors were mostly white British, with more females.

The CDR3 consists of 13 residues. J was trimmed by 8 bases and V by 6 bases; bases with no gene match: 4. Germline CDR1 reads MNHEY; CDR2 reads SVGAGI. This sample comprised peripheral blood, obtained on day 0 of AZD1222 vaccination. The gene calls are TRBV6-5 and TRBJ1-6, with 7 positions matching TRBD1. The receptor's source is an adult in good health. This chain's CDR3 is CASRDREYSPLHF. The CDR3 DNA is TGTGCCAGCAGAGACAGGGAATATTCACCCCTCCACTTT.